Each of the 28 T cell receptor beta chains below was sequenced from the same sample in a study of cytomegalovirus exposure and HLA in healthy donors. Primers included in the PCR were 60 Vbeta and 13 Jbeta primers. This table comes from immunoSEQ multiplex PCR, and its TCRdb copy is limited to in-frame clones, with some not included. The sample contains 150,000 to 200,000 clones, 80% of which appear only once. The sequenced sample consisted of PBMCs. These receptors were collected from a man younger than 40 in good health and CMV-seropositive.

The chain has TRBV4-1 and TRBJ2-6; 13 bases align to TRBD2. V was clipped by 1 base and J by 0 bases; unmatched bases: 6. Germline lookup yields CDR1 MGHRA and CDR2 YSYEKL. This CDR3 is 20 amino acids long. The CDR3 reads CASSQGLAGGRGSGANVLTF. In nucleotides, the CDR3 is TGCGCCAGCAGCCAAGGACTAGCGGGGGGCCGGGGCTCTGGGGCCAACGTCCTGACTTTC.

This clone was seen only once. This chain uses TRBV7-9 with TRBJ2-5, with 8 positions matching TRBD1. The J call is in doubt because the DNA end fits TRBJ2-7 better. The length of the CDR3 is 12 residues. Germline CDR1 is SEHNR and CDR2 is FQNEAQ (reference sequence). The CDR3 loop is CASSQGAYEQYF. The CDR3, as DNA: TGTGCCAGCTCACAGGGGGCCTACGAGCAGTACTTC.

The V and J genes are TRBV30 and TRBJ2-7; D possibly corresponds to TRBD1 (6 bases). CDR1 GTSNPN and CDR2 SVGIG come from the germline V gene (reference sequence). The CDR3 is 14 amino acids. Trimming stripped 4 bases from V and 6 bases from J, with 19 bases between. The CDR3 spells CAWIVAGEWPEQYF. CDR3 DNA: TGTGCCTGGATAGTGGCAGGGGAGTGGCCCGAGCAGTACTTC. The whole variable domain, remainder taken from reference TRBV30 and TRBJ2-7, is SQTIHQWPATLVQPVGSPLSLECTVEGTSNPNLYWYRQAAGRGLQLLFYSVGIGQISSEVPQNLSASRPQDRQFILSSKKLLLSDSGFYLCAWIVAGEWPEQYFGPGTRLTVT.

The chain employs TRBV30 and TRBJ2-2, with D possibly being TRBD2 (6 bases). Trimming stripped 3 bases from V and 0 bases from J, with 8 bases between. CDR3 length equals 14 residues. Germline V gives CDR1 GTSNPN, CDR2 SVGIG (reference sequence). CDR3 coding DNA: TGTGCCTGGAGCGGGGGAACGAACACCGGGGAGCTGTTTTTT. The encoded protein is CAWSGGTNTGELFF. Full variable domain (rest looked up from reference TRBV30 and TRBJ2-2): SQTIHQWPATLVQPVGSPLSLECTVEGTSNPNLYWYRQAAGRGLQLLFYSVGIGQISSEVPQNLSASRPQDRQFILSSKKLLLSDSGFYLCAWSGGTNTGELFFGEGSRLTVL.

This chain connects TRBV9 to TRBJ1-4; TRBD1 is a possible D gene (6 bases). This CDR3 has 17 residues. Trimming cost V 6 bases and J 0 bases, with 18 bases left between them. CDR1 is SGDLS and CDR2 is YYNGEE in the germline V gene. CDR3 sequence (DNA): TGTGCCAGCACCCTGGGGGCTTCTGGAGCAACTAATGAAAAACTGTTTTTT. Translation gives CASTLGASGATNEKLFF.

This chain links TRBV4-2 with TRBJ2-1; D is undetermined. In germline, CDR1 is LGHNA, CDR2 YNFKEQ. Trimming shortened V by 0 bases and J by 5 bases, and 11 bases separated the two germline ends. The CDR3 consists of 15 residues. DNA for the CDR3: TGTGCCAGCAGCCAAGATCCCCTAATAGACAATGAGCAGTTCTTC. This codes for CASSQDPLIDNEQFF.

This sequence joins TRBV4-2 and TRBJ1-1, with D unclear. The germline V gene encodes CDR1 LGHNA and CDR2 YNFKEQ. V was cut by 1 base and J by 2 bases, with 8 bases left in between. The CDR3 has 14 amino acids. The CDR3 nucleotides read TGTGCCAGCAGCCAAGTAATAGTTAACACTGAAGCTTTCTTT. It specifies CASSQVIVNTEAFF.

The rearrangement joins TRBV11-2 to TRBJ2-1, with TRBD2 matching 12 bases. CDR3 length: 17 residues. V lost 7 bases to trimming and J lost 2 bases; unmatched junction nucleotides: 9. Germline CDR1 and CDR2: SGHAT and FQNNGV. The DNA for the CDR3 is TGTGCCAGCAACCACGTAGGGACTAGCGGGCCCTACAATGAGCAGTTCTTC. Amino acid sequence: CASNHVGTSGPYNEQFF.

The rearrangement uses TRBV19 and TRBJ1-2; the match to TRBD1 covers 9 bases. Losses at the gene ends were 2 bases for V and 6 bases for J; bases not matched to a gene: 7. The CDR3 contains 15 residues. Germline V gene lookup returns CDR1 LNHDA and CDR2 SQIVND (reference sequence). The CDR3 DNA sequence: TGTGCCAGTAGTATAAATCTGGACAGGGGCCATGGCTACACCTTC. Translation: CASSINLDRGHGYTF.

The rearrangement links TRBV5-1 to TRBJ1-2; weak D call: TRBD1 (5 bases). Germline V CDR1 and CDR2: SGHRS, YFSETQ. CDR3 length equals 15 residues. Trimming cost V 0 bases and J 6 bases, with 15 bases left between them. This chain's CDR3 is CASSLEGITGDGYTF. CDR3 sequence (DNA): TGCGCCAGCAGCTTGGAAGGGATAACGGGGGATGGCTACACCTTC.

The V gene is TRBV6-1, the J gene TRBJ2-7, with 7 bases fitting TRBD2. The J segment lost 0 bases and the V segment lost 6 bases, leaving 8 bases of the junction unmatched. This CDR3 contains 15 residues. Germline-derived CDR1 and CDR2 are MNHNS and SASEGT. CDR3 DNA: TGTGCCAGCAGCGCGAGCGGGACCCGCTCCTACGAGCAGTACTTC. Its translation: CASSASGTRSYEQYF.

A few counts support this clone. CDR3 loop: CASSPPGHQSYEQYF. For the CDR3, the DNA is TGCGCCAGCAGTCCTCCGGGACACCAGTCCTACGAGCAGTACTTC. This rearrangement joins TRBV4-1 to TRBJ2-7; D is possibly TRBD1 (6 bases). The germline V gene encodes CDR1 MGHRA and CDR2 YSYEKL. Trimming took off 6 bases at V and 1 base at J, with 16 bases between the two ends. This CDR3 comprises 15 residues.

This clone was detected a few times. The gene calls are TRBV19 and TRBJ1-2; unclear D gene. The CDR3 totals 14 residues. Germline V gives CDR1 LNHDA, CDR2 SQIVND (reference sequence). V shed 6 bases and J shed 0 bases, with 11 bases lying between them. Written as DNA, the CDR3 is TGTGCCAGTAGCTCGCTACGGGCTAACTATGGCTACACCTTC. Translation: CASSSLRANYGYTF.

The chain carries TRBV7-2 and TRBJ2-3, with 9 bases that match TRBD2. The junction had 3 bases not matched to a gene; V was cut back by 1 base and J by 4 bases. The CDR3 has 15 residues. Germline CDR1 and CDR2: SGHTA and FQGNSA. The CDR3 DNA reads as TGTGCCAGCAGCTTAGTCGGCGGGAGGGCAGATACGCAGTATTTT. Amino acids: CASSLVGGRADTQYF.

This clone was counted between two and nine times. CDR3 DNA: TGTGCCAGCAGTTACTCGAGTTCAGGGGGCCTTGAGCAGTTCTTC. Translating gives CASSYSSSGGLEQFF. The rearrangement uses TRBV6-5 and TRBJ2-1, with TRBD1 matching over 8 bases. The CDR3 loop spans 15 amino acids. Germline values: CDR1 MNHEY, CDR2 SVGAGI. The V segment lost 0 bases and the J segment 9 bases; nucleotides outside the gene matches: 7.

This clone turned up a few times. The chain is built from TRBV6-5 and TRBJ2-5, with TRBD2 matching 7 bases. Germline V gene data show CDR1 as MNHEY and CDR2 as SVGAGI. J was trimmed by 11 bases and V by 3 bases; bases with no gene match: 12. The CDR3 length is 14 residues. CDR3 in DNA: TGTGCCAGCAGTTATTACGGAGGCCGGGGGGAGCAGTACTTC. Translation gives CASSYYGGRGEQYF.

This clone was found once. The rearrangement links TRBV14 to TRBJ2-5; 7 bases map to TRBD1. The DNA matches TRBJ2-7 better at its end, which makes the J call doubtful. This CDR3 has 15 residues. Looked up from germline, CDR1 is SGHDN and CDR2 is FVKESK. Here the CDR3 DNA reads TGTGCCAGCAGCCAAGGACAGGGAAACTCCTACGAGCAGTACTTC. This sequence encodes CASSQGQGNSYEQYF.

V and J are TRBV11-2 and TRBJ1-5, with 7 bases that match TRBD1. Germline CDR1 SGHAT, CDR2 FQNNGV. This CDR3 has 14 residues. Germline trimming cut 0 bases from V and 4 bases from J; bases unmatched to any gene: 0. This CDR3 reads CASSLEQGNQPQHF. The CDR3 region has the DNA TGTGCCAGCAGCTTAGAACAGGGGAATCAGCCCCAGCATTTT.

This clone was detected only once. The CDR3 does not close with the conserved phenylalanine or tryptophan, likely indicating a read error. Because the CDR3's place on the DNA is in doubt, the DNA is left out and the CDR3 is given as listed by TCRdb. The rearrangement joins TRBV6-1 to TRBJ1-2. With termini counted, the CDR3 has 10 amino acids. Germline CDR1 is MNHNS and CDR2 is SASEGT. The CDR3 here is CASSEGVPRI.

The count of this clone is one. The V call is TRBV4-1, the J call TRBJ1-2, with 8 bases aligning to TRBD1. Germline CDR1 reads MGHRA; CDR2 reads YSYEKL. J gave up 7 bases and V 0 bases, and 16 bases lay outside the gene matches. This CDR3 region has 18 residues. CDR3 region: CASSQDPFGQGAGSGYTF. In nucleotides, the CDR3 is TGCGCCAGCAGCCAAGATCCGTTTGGGCAGGGGGCGGGGAGTGGCTACACCTTC.

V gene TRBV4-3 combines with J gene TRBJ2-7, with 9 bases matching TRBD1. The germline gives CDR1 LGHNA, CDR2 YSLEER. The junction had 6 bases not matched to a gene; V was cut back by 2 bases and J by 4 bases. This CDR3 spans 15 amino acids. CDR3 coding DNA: TGCGCCAGCAGCCAATTGGGACAGGGTACTTACGAGCAGTACTTC. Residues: CASSQLGQGTYEQYF.

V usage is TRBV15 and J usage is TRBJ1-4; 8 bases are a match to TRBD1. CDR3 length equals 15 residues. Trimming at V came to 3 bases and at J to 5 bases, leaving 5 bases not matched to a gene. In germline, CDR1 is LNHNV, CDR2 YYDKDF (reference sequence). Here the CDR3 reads CATSSGTGLNEKLFF. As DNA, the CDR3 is TGTGCCACCAGCAGCGGGACAGGCTTAAATGAAAAACTGTTTTTT.

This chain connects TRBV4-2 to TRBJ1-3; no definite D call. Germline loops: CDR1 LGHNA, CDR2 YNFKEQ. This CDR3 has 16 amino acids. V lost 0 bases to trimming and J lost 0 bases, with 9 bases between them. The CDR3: CASSQEVPGSGNTIYF. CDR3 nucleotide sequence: TGTGCCAGCAGCCAAGAGGTCCCGGGCTCTGGAAACACCATATATTTT.

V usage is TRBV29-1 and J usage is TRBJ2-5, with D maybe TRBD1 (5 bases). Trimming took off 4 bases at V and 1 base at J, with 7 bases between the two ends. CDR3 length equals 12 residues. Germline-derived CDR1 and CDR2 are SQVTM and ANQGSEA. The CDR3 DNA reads TGCAGCGTTGGACAGACCCAAGAGACCCAGTACTTC. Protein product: CSVGQTQETQYF.

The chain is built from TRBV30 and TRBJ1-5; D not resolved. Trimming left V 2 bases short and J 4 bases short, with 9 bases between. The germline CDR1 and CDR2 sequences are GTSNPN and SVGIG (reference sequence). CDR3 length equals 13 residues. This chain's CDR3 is CAWSPGRNQPQHF. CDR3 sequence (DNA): TGTGCCTGGAGTCCAGGTCGGAATCAGCCCCAGCATTTT.

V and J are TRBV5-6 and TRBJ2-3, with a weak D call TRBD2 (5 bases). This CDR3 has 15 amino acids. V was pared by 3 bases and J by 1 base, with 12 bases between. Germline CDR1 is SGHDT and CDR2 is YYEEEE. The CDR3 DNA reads TGTGCCAGCAGCTGGGCGGGCCACGGCACAGATACGCAGTATTTT. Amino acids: CASSWAGHGTDTQYF.

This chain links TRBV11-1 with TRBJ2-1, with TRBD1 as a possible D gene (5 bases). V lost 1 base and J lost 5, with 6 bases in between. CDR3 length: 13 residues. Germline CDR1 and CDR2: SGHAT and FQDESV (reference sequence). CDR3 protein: CASSLDRNNEQFF. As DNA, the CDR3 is TGTGCCAGCAGCTTAGACAGGAACAATGAGCAGTTCTTC.

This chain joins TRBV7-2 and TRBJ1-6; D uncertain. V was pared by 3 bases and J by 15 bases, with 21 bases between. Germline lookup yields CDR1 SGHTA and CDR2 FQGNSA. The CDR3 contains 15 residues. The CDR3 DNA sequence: TGTGCCAGCAGCTTTGAACAGAACTTTAATTCTATCCTCCACTTT. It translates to CASSFEQNFNSILHF.